This is a list of T cell receptor beta chains from one sample in a study of blood T cells in healthy people across ages. Each CDR3 protein gets one entry after TCRdb re-called the 5' RACE reads with MiXCR. This sample has about 580,000 distinct CDR3 sequences, with 45% to 55% found just once. The source material was blood. The receptors were gathered from a man aged 80 or over in good health. Both conserved end residues are part of each CDR3. A D gene is named only where the DNA matches it firmly. Rows may omit the clone size; those that give it use once, few, many or a size class.

clone_size j_call v_call d_call cdr3_nt cdr3_aa
- TRBJ2-3 TRBV7-3 - TGTGCCGGCGGCTTAGGCCATAGCACAGATACGCAGTATTTT CAGGLGHSTDTQYF
- TRBJ2-2 TRBV3-1 TRBD2 TGTGCCAGCAGCCACGGACTAGCGGGAGTTAACACCGGGGAGCTGTTTTTT CASSHGLAGVNTGELFF
- TRBJ1-2 TRBV2 - TGTGCCAGCAGTGAAACTGACAGCAGCTATGGCTACACCTTC CASSETDSSYGYTF
- TRBJ2-3 TRBV5-1 TRBD1 TGCGCCAGCAGCTGGGTCCAAATCGGGACAGGGGGCACAGATACGCAGTATTTT CASSWVQIGTGGTDTQYF
many TRBJ1-5 TRBV6-6 - TGTGCCAGCAGCCGACAGTTGGGTCAGCCCCAGCATTTT CASSRQLGQPQHF
few TRBJ2-7 TRBV9 - TGTGCCAGCAGCGTCCAGGGGTTGGAGTCCGAGCAGTACTTC CASSVQGLESEQYF
- TRBJ2-1 TRBV10-3 TRBD2 TGTGCCATCACTCGGACTAGCGGGGTCGAGGAGCAGTTCTTC CAITRTSGVEEQFF
- TRBJ2-3 TRBV7-6 - TGTGCCAGCAGCTTAGTCGGCGGAATCGACACAGATACGCAGTATTTT CASSLVGGIDTDTQYF
- TRBJ2-7 TRBV20-1 - TGCAGTGCTGGGGGGACTTCCTACGAGCAGTACTTC CSAGGTSYEQYF
- TRBJ2-4 TRBV24-1 - TGTGCCACCAGTGATTTAGGGGCAGAACCGATAGCCAAAAACATTCAGTACTTC CATSDLGAEPIAKNIQYF
many TRBJ2-1 TRBV7-9 - TGTGCCAGCAGCTTAGGTACCTCAAGGGAGCAGTTCTTC CASSLGTSREQFF
- TRBJ2-1 TRBV4-2 TRBD2 TGTGCCAGCAGCCAACGGGCGGGAGAGAGGGCTGAGCAGTTCTTC CASSQRAGERAEQFF
many TRBJ2-3 TRBV20-1 TRBD2 TGCAGTGCCCCGGACGTAGCGGGACAAGATACGCAGTATTTT CSAPDVAGQDTQYF
- TRBJ2-3 TRBV7-6 TRBD2 TGTGCCAGCAGGTCGCTAGCGGGCCTCACAGATACGCAGTATTTT CASRSLAGLTDTQYF
- TRBJ2-7 TRBV10-3 - TGTGCCATCAGCCGAAGCTCCTACGAGCAGTACTTC CAISRSSYEQYF
- TRBJ2-5 TRBV10-3 TRBD2 TGTGCCATCAGTGTCCTAGCGGATGAGACCCAGTACTTC CAISVLADETQYF
few TRBJ1-2 TRBV7-2 TRBD1 TGTGCCAGCAGCACACCATACAGGGGCCACTATGGCTACACCTTC CASSTPYRGHYGYTF
- TRBJ2-7 TRBV5-6 - TGTGCCAGCAGCTTCTCTTTCGACCACGAGCAGTACTTC CASSFSFDHEQYF
- TRBJ2-3 TRBV12-3/TRBV12-4 TRBD2 TGTGCCAGCAGTCGCAGGAGCGGGGGGGCCGCAGATACGCAGTATTTT CASSRRSGGAADTQYF
- TRBJ2-6 TRBV4-3 - TGCGCCAGCAGCCCGCGGGACTCATACCTCTCTGGGGCCAACGCCCTGACTTTC CASSPRDSYLSGANALTF
many TRBJ2-5 TRBV7-9 TRBD1 TGTGCCAGCAGCCACCGGGACAGGGTGAGGAGAGAGACCCAGTACTTC CASSHRDRVRRETQYF
- TRBJ2-4 TRBV7-6 - TGTGCCAGCAGCCCCCACCCGAGTGCAGGGGAAAACATTCAGTACTTC CASSPHPSAGENIQYF
- TRBJ2-1 TRBV20-1 - TGCAGTGCTAGAGATCCCCGGCAGGCCTACAATGAGCAGTTCTTC CSARDPRQAYNEQFF
few TRBJ2-7 TRBV5-5 - TGTGCCAGCAGCTCCCGGACAGCTCCCTACGAGCAGTACTTC CASSSRTAPYEQYF
few TRBJ2-5 TRBV7-9 - TGTGCCAGCAGCTTAAACGAGGGTCTCGAGACCCAGTACTTC CASSLNEGLETQYF
- TRBJ2-1 TRBV30 - TGTGCCTGGAATTTAGACCAGGTCAATGAGCAGTTCTTC CAWNLDQVNEQFF
- TRBJ1-2 TRBV7-3 - TGTGCCAGCAGCTTATTCCCGGAAAACTATGGCTACACCTTC CASSLFPENYGYTF
- TRBJ2-2 TRBV9 - TGTGCCAGCAGCGTACGGGGCACCGGGGAGCTGTTTTTT CASSVRGTGELFF
once TRBJ2-1 TRBV27 TRBD2 TGTGCCAGCGAAGTGGGGACTAGCAACTACAATGAACAGTTCTTC CASEVGTSNYNEQFF
- TRBJ2-3 TRBV7-2 - TGTGCCAGCAGCTTAGTATCCGATGCTGCCACAGATACGCAGTATTTT CASSLVSDAATDTQYF
many TRBJ2-7 TRBV6-6 - TGTGCCAGCAGACGACAGGTGGTGGACGAGCAGTACTTC CASRRQVVDEQYF
- TRBJ1-6 TRBV7-2 TRBD1 TGTGCCAGCAGCTATAGAGGGTGGGGACAGCGTAATTCACCCCTCCACTTT CASSYRGWGQRNSPLHF
once TRBJ1-2 TRBV6-2/TRBV6-3 TRBD1 TGTGCCAGCACACGACAGGGCACTAACTATGGCTACACCTTC CASTRQGTNYGYTF
- TRBJ2-7 TRBV10-3 - TGTGCCATCAGTGAGTCCCCGGAGGGCGAGCAGTACTTC CAISESPEGEQYF
- TRBJ2-3 TRBV3-1 TRBD2 TGTGCCAGCAGCCCCACGCCGCGGGGGGGCAGGGGCACAGATACGCAGTATTTT CASSPTPRGGRGTDTQYF
- TRBJ1-2 TRBV12-3/TRBV12-4 TRBD1 TGTGCCTGCAGTCTTCCGGGACAGGGTTCCTATGGCTACACCTTC CACSLPGQGSYGYTF
once TRBJ2-3 TRBV29-1 - TGCAGCGTTGCCTACGGGGACTTAACCGCCACAGATACGCAGTATTTT CSVAYGDLTATDTQYF
many TRBJ2-1 TRBV6-6 TRBD2 TGTGCCAGCAGTCCAAGGCTAGCGGGGCTATCCTACAATGAGCAGTTCTTC CASSPRLAGLSYNEQFF
- TRBJ1-5 TRBV27 - TGTGCCAGCAGTTTTCAAAGGTATCAGCCCCAGCATTTT CASSFQRYQPQHF
few TRBJ2-1 TRBV3-1 - TGTGCCAGCAGCCCGAACCCGGGACCGGGGGGCATTCAGTTCTTC CASSPNPGPGGIQFF
- TRBJ2-5 TRBV4-2 - TGTGCCAGCAGTCGCAGAAGCGATCTCGTGGAGACCCAGTACTTC CASSRRSDLVETQYF
- TRBJ2-5 TRBV7-2 - TGTGCCAGCAGCTTTGAAACGGCACAAGAGACCCAGTACTTC CASSFETAQETQYF
few TRBJ2-3 TRBV29-1 - TGCAGCGTTGCCCCCCAGACAGATACGCAGTATTTT CSVAPQTDTQYF
once TRBJ2-7 TRBV5-1 TRBD2 TGCGCCAGCAGCTTGGGGACTAGCAGACCCCCTTACGAGCAGTACTTC CASSLGTSRPPYEQYF
- TRBJ2-3 TRBV6-4 TRBD2 TGTGCCAGCAGCCTTCACCCGACTAGCTCACTCCCGGATACGCAGTATTTT CASSLHPTSSLPDTQYF
few TRBJ2-7 TRBV16 - TGTGCCAGCAGCCTAGGGGGAGGGCCCCCCTACGAGCAGTACTTC CASSLGGGPPYEQYF
many TRBJ1-2 TRBV6-5 - TGTGCCAGCAGTCCTGTAACCGGGACCCTTTCCTATGGCTACACCTTC CASSPVTGTLSYGYTF
few TRBJ2-7 TRBV6-2/TRBV6-3 - TGTGCCAGCACTCGCGGGGACAACTCCTACGAGCAGTACTTC CASTRGDNSYEQYF
few TRBJ2-7 TRBV6-2/TRBV6-3 - TGTGCCAGCTACTCTCCCGCCCGATCCTACGAGCAGTACTTC CASYSPARSYEQYF
- TRBJ2-1 TRBV12-3/TRBV12-4 TRBD2 TGTGCCACCAGGTTCTCGGGAGGGCCTGATGAGCAGTTCTTC CATRFSGGPDEQFF
many TRBJ2-3 TRBV7-2 TRBD2 TGTGCCAGCAGCTCCACTAGCGGGAGAACAGATACGCAGTATTTT CASSSTSGRTDTQYF
few TRBJ1-2 TRBV4-1 TRBD1 TGCGCCAGCAGCGGTGGGGTCCGGACAGGGGGCTTAAGAGGCTACACCTTC CASSGGVRTGGLRGYTF
- TRBJ2-5 TRBV7-2 - TGTGCCAGCAGCTTAGGTTTAGGGGCAGGGACGCCTAAACTGCAAGAGACCCAGTACTTC CASSLGLGAGTPKLQETQYF
- TRBJ1-1 TRBV9 - TGTGCCAGCAGTTCCGCGGTGTCCACTGAAGCTTTCTTT CASSSAVSTEAFF
few TRBJ2-7 TRBV7-2 TRBD2 TGTGCCAGCAGCTTCGGACTAGCGTTTGCCTACGAGCAGTACTTC CASSFGLAFAYEQYF
many TRBJ1-5 TRBV12-3/TRBV12-4 TRBD1 TGTGCCAGCAGTCGGACAGGGGGCCGTCAGCCCCAGCATTTT CASSRTGGRQPQHF
- TRBJ2-5 TRBV9 - TGTGCCAGCAGCCCATGGGGAAACGAAGAGACCCAGTACTTC CASSPWGNEETQYF
- TRBJ2-3 TRBV29-1 - TGCAGCGTGGTGGGGCCCCTTATATCCGATACGCAGTATTTT CSVVGPLISDTQYF